This T cell receptor (beta chain) was captured in a study of CD8+CD57+ T cells in acquired aplastic anemia. At the level of the study: Sorted CD4+ and CD8+ cell DNA averaged approximately 3 ug. CD4+ cell libraries from healthy donors averaged around 11 million reads.

This clonotype was observed many times. Its antigen remains unidentified. Genomic DNA templated the TCR beta VDJ and CDR3 profiling. TCRdb processed the reads anew with MiXCR; each CDR3 protein has one entry. This table has 150,000 to 200,000 distinct CDR3 sequences, 55% to 70% appearing once. Notes on the study in general: Patients shared around 30 CD8+ CDR3 sequences with controls. The CD8+ Simpson's diversity of patients and controls was not significantly different.

The junction had 8 bases not matched to a gene; V was cut back by 7 bases and J by 2 bases. The CDR3 consists of 14 residues. CDR1 and CDR2 from the germline V gene are MNHEY and SVGAGI. The genes are TRBV6-5 and TRBJ2-7, with 7 bases aligning to TRBD2. Sequenced input: sorted CD4+, CD8+, or CD8+CD57+ T cells (not recorded which) from PBMCs. This TCR was sampled from a human donor in good health. The chain's CDR3 is CASTSGTRAYEQYF. Written as DNA, the CDR3 is TGTGCCAGCACCAGCGGGACCCGGGCCTACGAGCAGTACTTC.